This T cell receptor (beta chain) was documented in a study of metastatic and nonmetastatic thyroid tumors. Only one count was recorded for this clone. MiXCR reprocessed the PCR reads for TCRdb. The sample lists about 17,000 clones, 34% occurring once. V lost 6 bases to trimming and J lost 5 bases; unmatched junction nucleotides: 7. CDR1 and CDR2 (germline): SGHDT, YYEEEE. This CDR3 is built from 13 residues. Every patient was untreated before thyroid surgery. The TCR comes from a female donor with papillary thyroid cancer or a benign thyroid nodule (not recorded which). Some clones in this sample may be carry-over from other donors' samples. Sequencing used tumor tissue. The rearrangement links TRBV5-6 to TRBJ2-5; 7 nucleotides line up with TRBD1. The CDR3 DNA is TGTGCCAGCACCGACAGGGTGGGGGAGACCCAGTACTTC. It encodes CASTDRVGETQYF.